A few counts support the clone carrying this T cell receptor (beta chain). Its antigen is unknown. A linear amplification protocol produced the TCR libraries from roughly 550 ng of total RNA. TCRdb redid the calling of the reads with MiXCR, one entry per CDR3 protein. The sample holds some 190,000 distinct CDR3 sequences, under 85% seen once. This CDR3 is built from 15 residues. CDR1 is SGHDT, CDR2 YYEEEE, per germline. Germline trimming cut 4 bases from V and 7 bases from J; bases unmatched to any gene: 5. The sample belongs to a study of healthy donors' naive CD4 and CD8 T cells. General observations from the study: Naive CD4+ and CD8+ cells reportedly differed in usage of most V and J genes. Homeostatic proliferation of naive T cells was not examined as a bias source. Alpha and beta chains were sequenced in bulk without pairing. Around 13% of CD4/CD8 propensity variance appeared explained by V, J and CDR3 charge.

This sequence originates from a pool of human donors in good health; the sample pools cells from several healthy donors. The material sequenced was naive CD4+ and CD8+ T cells sorted from blood, pooled from several donors. This rearrangement joins TRBV5-6 to TRBJ2-1; 13 bases agree with TRBD2. The CDR3 DNA reads as TGTGCCAGCAGCCGGAGGGGACTAGCGGGAAATGAGCAGTTCTTC. Residues: CASSRRGLAGNEQFF.